These 10 T cell receptor beta chains share one sample of origin, sequenced in a study of vaccination and CD4 T cells after COVID-19. Scientists ran DNA taken from cultured CD4+ T cells through the Oncomine TCR Beta short-read assay for sequencing. TCRdb ran MiXCR on the PCR reads and lists one entry per CDR3 protein. The table lists about 7,700 distinct CDR3 sequences, roughly 60% of them singletons, with approximately 34% in the top ten. Treatment: approximately nine-day PBMC culture with coronavirus spike peptide pools or control peptides (ViraFEST assay). The antigens for these receptors are not known. The sample consisted of CD4+ T cells from blood, cultured in vitro. The receptors shown here come from a human donor who had recovered from COVID-19.

This rearrangement joins TRBV24-1 to TRBJ2-3; 7 bases map to TRBD1. Trimming at V came to 4 bases and at J to 1 base, leaving 7 bases not matched to a gene. CDR1 and CDR2 from the germline V gene are KGHDR and SFDVKD. The CDR3 sequence is 16 residues long. This CDR3 is CATSDPSQGGTDTQYF. The CDR3 DNA reads TGTGCCACCAGTGACCCTTCCCAGGGGGGCACAGATACGCAGTATTTT.

The chain is built from TRBV7-9 and TRBJ1-2; D may be TRBD1 (5 bases). Trimming stripped 2 bases from V and 3 bases from J, with 16 bases between. There are 16 residues in the CDR3. The germline V gene encodes CDR1 SEHNR and CDR2 FQNEAQ (reference sequence). The CDR3 DNA is TGTGCCAGCAGCTTAAGCCTTTTCGGGGGAGACTATGGCTACACCTTC. Translating gives CASSLSLFGGDYGYTF.

The chain links TRBV20-1 to TRBJ2-7; possibly TRBD1 for D (7 bases). This CDR3 has 15 residues. V gave up 6 bases and J gave up 0 bases, with 18 bases separating them. Looked up from germline, CDR1 is DFQATT and CDR2 is SNEGSKA (reference sequence). The CDR3 protein is CSAPDRFGGSYEQYF. Here the CDR3 DNA reads TGCAGTGCACCGGACAGGTTCGGGGGCTCCTACGAGCAGTACTTC.

This clonotype turned up a few times. The chain carries TRBV20-1 and TRBJ2-3, with 9 nucleotides matching TRBD2. V shed 6 bases, J shed 4 bases, and the junction held 8 bases outside the gene matches. The CDR3 loop spans 14 amino acids. The germline V gene has CDR1 DFQATT and CDR2 SNEGSKA (reference sequence). CDR3 coding DNA: TGCAGTGCCGAGGCGGGGGGGCATTCAGATACGCAGTATTTT. Translated, it gives CSAEAGGHSDTQYF.

The chain is built from TRBV11-2 and TRBJ1-1; the D gene is possibly TRBD1 (6 bases). Germline V CDR1 and CDR2: SGHAT, FQNNGV. The CDR3 consists of 14 residues. V was clipped by 1 base and J by 4 bases, with 10 bases between them. The CDR3 spells CASSLVRGGTEAFF. As DNA, the CDR3 is TGTGCCAGCAGCTTAGTGAGGGGGGGCACTGAAGCTTTCTTT.

The sample holds one count of this clonotype. This chain joins TRBV12-3 or TRBV12-4 and TRBJ1-5, with 7 positions matching TRBD1. With 6 bases clipped from V and 4 bases from J, the junction kept 3 bases outside the gene matches. The CDR3 has 13 residues. This CDR3 reads CASRPRGNQPQHF. The CDR3 DNA reads as TGTGCCAGCAGGCCCAGGGGGAATCAGCCCCAGCATTTT.

J is TRBJ2-3 and V is TRBV10-1, with TRBD2 matching over 9 bases. The CDR3 runs to 17 residues. Germline V gives CDR1 WNHNN, CDR2 SYGVQD (reference sequence). V dropped 0 bases and J dropped 6; count of bases not matched to a gene: 10. The CDR3 bases are TGCGCCAGCAGTGAGTCGAGTCTAGCGGGACGTCGGGATACGCAGTATTTT. Protein: CASSESSLAGRRDTQYF.

V usage is TRBV20-1 and J usage is TRBJ1-2; perhaps TRBD1 as D (5 bases). Germline CDR1 and CDR2: DFQATT and SNEGSKA (reference sequence). The CDR3 runs 15 residues. V gave up 3 bases and J gave up 4 bases, with 18 bases separating them. The CDR3 protein is CSARDRQGAGYGYTF. In DNA, the CDR3 is TGCAGTGCTAGGGATCGGCAGGGCGCGGGCTATGGCTACACCTTC.

The chain employs TRBV29-1 and TRBJ2-1; 7 bases match TRBD1. CDR1 is SQVTM, CDR2 ANQGSEA, per germline. Trimming cost V 5 bases and J 6 bases; bases outside gene matches: 10. CDR3 length equals 14 residues. CDR3: CSVIDREWGNEQFF. CDR3 nucleotide sequence: TGCAGCGTTATAGACAGGGAATGGGGCAATGAGCAGTTCTTC.

The chain employs TRBV6-5 and TRBJ1-2; D gene unclear. Trimming cost V 4 bases and J 3 bases, with 9 bases left between them. The CDR3 extends over 13 amino acids. CDR1 MNHEY and CDR2 SVGAGI come from the germline V gene. As DNA, the CDR3 is TGTGCCAGCAGTTCCTCTGCGGACTATGGCTACACCTTC. Protein product: CASSSSADYGYTF.